These T cell receptor beta chains were read from a single sample in a study of blood T cell repertoires in COVID-19. Here immunoSEQ multiplex PCR was the method, and the copy in TCRdb shows in-frame clones only, minus some. The sample includes fewer than 100,000 clones, about 85% of them seen just once. The source material was peripheral blood. The receptors derive from a man between 65 and 79 years old with acute or convalescent COVID-19. CDR3s include the opening cysteine and the closing phenylalanine or tryptophan. The D gene is left open where the match is weak. The size entry is marked missing in some rows and otherwise reads once, few, many or a size class.

v_call	d_call	clone_size	j_call	cdr3_nt	cdr3_aa
TRBV6-1	NA	NA	TRBJ1-1	TGTGCCAGCAGTGAAAACTGGAACACTGAAGCTTTCTTT	CASSENWNTEAFF
TRBV11-2	NA	NA	TRBJ1-1	TGTGCCAGCAGCTTCGACACGGTGAACACTGAAGCTTTCTTT	CASSFDTVNTEAFF
TRBV19	TRBD1	once	TRBJ2-7	TGTGCCAGTCGACCGGGACAGAGCTCCTACGAGCAGTACTTC	CASRPGQSSYEQYF
TRBV4-1	NA	NA	TRBJ1-2	TGCGCCAGCAGCCAAGAAGTCAGGGCGATGCCCTTCTATGGCTACACCTTC	CASSQEVRAMPFYGYTF
TRBV15	NA	NA	TRBJ2-5	TGTGCCACCAGCAGAGCCCGTCAGGGAATGTTGGAGGAGACCCAGTACTTC	CATSRARQGMLEETQYF
TRBV9	TRBD1	NA	TRBJ1-2	TGTGCCAGCAGCGTAGGTACTCGGACAGGGAGTGTCGGCTACACCTTC	CASSVGTRTGSVGYTF
TRBV6-2/TRBV6-3	TRBD1	NA	TRBJ1-2	TGTGCCAGCAGTTACTCGACCCCCAGGGGGCGGGTTCGGAACACCTTC	CASSYSTPRGRVRNTF
TRBV6-5	NA	once	TRBJ2-1	TGTGCCAGCAGCGCTAGGGGGGGCTCCTACAATGAGCAGTTCTTC	CASSARGGSYNEQFF
TRBV2	NA	NA	TRBJ1-5	TGTGCCAGCGCTCTACAGGGAAATCAGCCCCAGCATTTT	CASALQGNQPQHF
TRBV25-1	TRBD2	NA	TRBJ2-4	TGTGCCAGCGCTCCGACTAGCGGAAACATTCAGTACTTC	CASAPTSGNIQYF
TRBV6-5	TRBD2	NA	TRBJ2-1	TGTGCCAGCAGTTACGAACTAGCGGAATCCTACAATGAGCAGTTCTTC	CASSYELAESYNEQFF
TRBV6-5	TRBD1	NA	TRBJ1-2	TGTGCCAGCAGGGCTGAGGGGGCGCGTGGCTACACCTTC	CASRAEGARGYTF
TRBV18	NA	NA	TRBJ2-1	TGTGCCAGCTCCCGACCTTCAGGGAAGAATGAGCAGTTCTTC	CASSRPSGKNEQFF
TRBV6-2/TRBV6-3	NA	NA	TRBJ1-6	TGTGCCAGCAGTTTGGGCGAATTCTCCTATAATTCACCCCTCCACTTT	CASSLGEFSYNSPLHF
TRBV6-6	NA	NA	TRBJ1-2	TGTGCCAGCAGTGAGAGACAAGGCTATGGCTACACCTTC	CASSERQGYGYTF
TRBV9	NA	NA	TRBJ2-7	TGTGCCAGCAGCGTAGCGGGGGACCAAACCTACGAGCAGTACTTC	CASSVAGDQTYEQYF
TRBV6-6	TRBD1	NA	TRBJ1-4	TGTGCCAGCAGTCGACAGGGGCTAAATGAAAAACTGTTTTTT	CASSRQGLNEKLFF
TRBV5-1	NA	NA	TRBJ1-6	TGCGCCAGCAGCAAAACCCCCCGGGACACCCTTTCACCCCTCCACTTT	CASSKTPRDTLSPLHF
TRBV9	TRBD1	NA	TRBJ1-3	TGTGCCAGCAGCGTAGATCCAGGGGGCTTAGGAAACACCATATATTTT	CASSVDPGGLGNTIYF
TRBV13	NA	NA	TRBJ2-2	TGTGCCAGCACCCCATTCGGCTCCGGGGGCACCGGGGAGCTGTTTTTT	CASTPFGSGGTGELFF
TRBV5-5	NA	NA	TRBJ2-7	TGTGCCAGCAGCCGTCCTAGCGAGACCTACGAGCAGTACTTC	CASSRPSETYEQYF
TRBV29-1	TRBD1	NA	TRBJ1-3	TGCAGCGTTGCAACAGGGGGCTATAGCTCTGGAAACACCATATATTTT	CSVATGGYSSGNTIYF
TRBV19	TRBD1	NA	TRBJ1-6	TGTGCCAGTAGTATTGGCCGGGACAGGGGGCATTCCCTCCACTTT	CASSIGRDRGHSLHF
TRBV27	NA	few	TRBJ2-3	TGTGCCAGCAAACGGGATCCCACAGATACGCAGTATTTT	CASKRDPTDTQYF
TRBV7-9	NA	NA	TRBJ2-1	TGTGCCAGCAACGTTAGGGGGGGCAATGAGCAGTTCTTC	CASNVRGGNEQFF
TRBV7-9	NA	NA	TRBJ1-3	TGTGCCAGCAGCCCAGAGGCGGGGAGAAGGGGAGAATCTGGAAACACCATATATTTT	CASSPEAGRRGESGNTIYF
TRBV18	TRBD2	NA	TRBJ2-3	TGTGCCAGCTCACCACCGGCGGGGGGTATAGATACGCAGTATTTT	CASSPPAGGIDTQYF
TRBV6-5	NA	NA	TRBJ2-2	TGTGCCAGCAGACTAGCCCTTTACACCGGGGAGCTGTTTTTT	CASRLALYTGELFF
TRBV6-5	TRBD2	NA	TRBJ2-1	TGTGCCAGCACGGGGGGGTCCTACAATGAGCAGTTCTTC	CASTGGSYNEQFF
TRBV28	NA	NA	TRBJ2-3	TGTGCCAGCAGTCCTATGGCCCCCCCAGGTACGCAGTATTTT	CASSPMAPPGTQYF
TRBV18	TRBD1	once	TRBJ1-6	TGTGCCAGCTCACCACAATCCGGGACAGCCGATTCACCCCTCCACTTT	CASSPQSGTADSPLHF
TRBV28	NA	NA	TRBJ1-2	TGTGCCAGCACCACCTCGAGTAACTATGGCTACACCTTC	CASTTSSNYGYTF
TRBV7-2	NA	NA	TRBJ1-3	TGTGCCAGCAGCTCACAGGTAGCTGGAAACACCATATATTTT	CASSSQVAGNTIYF
TRBV18	NA	NA	TRBJ2-2	TGTGCCAGCTCACCCCAGGCGGGGTCGAACACCGGGGAGCTGTTTTTT	CASSPQAGSNTGELFF
TRBV25-1	TRBD1	NA	TRBJ1-2	TGTGCCAGCAGCACCGGGACAGGGGTCTATGGCTACACCTTC	CASSTGTGVYGYTF
TRBV11-2	NA	NA	TRBJ1-2	TGTGCCAGCAGCTTAATGCAGGCCACCTATGGCTACACCTTC	CASSLMQATYGYTF
TRBV20-1	NA	NA	TRBJ1-4	TGCAGTGCTGAACCACAGGAAAAACTGTTTTTT	CSAEPQEKLFF
TRBV7-9	TRBD1	NA	TRBJ2-5	TGTGCCAGCAGCCGGGGACAGGGTCAAGAGACCCAGTACTTC	CASSRGQGQETQYF
TRBV11-2	TRBD2	NA	TRBJ2-3	TGTGCCAGCAGCTTAGTGGCGGGGGGGCCTTATGATACGCAGTATTTT	CASSLVAGGPYDTQYF
TRBV6-5	NA	once	TRBJ1-4	TGTGCCAGCACTTGGGGGCTTAATGAAAAACTGTTTTTT	CASTWGLNEKLFF
TRBV5-1	TRBD1	NA	TRBJ1-3	TGCGCCAGCAGCTTGGATGGACAGGGGTACTCTGGAAACACCATATATTTT	CASSLDGQGYSGNTIYF
TRBV12-3/TRBV12-4	NA	NA	TRBJ1-1	TGTGCCAGCAGTGCCGGGGGCACTGAAGCTTTCTTT	CASSAGGTEAFF
TRBV29-1	TRBD1	NA	TRBJ2-3	TGCAGCGTCGAAACAGGGGTCACAGATACGCAGTATTTT	CSVETGVTDTQYF
TRBV6-1	NA	NA	TRBJ1-1	TGTGCCAGCAGTGAGACATGGGCAGCGAACACTGAAGCTTTCTTT	CASSETWAANTEAFF
TRBV28	NA	NA	TRBJ1-2	TGTGCCAGCAGGGGACAAGGGCTAGCTAACTATGGCTACACCTTC	CASRGQGLANYGYTF
TRBV20-1	NA	once	TRBJ1-1	TGCAGTGCTGAGAGCGACACTGAAGCTTTCTTT	CSAESDTEAFF
TRBV5-1	TRBD1	few	TRBJ2-3	TGCGCCAGCAGTGGACAGGGAAGCTTGGATACGCAGTATTTT	CASSGQGSLDTQYF
TRBV5-1	NA	NA	TRBJ1-2	TGCGCCAGCAGCGGAACCGACAGGAGCTATGGCTACACCTTC	CASSGTDRSYGYTF
TRBV7-2	NA	NA	TRBJ2-1	TGTGCCAGCAGCTTCGCCCCAGCGTTCTACAATGAGCAGTTCTTC	CASSFAPAFYNEQFF
TRBV27	TRBD1	NA	TRBJ1-1	TGTGCCAGCAGCCCAGGGGGAGCGAACACTGAAGCTTTCTTT	CASSPGGANTEAFF
TRBV5-1	NA	few	TRBJ1-1	TGCGCCAGCAGCTTGGCCCAGGGAGGGAACACTGAAGCTTTCTTT	CASSLAQGGNTEAFF
TRBV6-5	TRBD1	few	TRBJ1-2	TGTGCCAGCAGCAGGGGACAGGCTTTTGAGGGCTACACCTTC	CASSRGQAFEGYTF